The rows below give T cell receptor beta chains drawn from one sample of a study of regulatory T cells in long-lasting Graves disease. TCRdb recomputed calls from the multiplex PCR reads with MiXCR, one row per CDR3 protein. The sample shows around 250,000 distinct CDR3 sequences, 20% to 25% of them seen only once. The sequenced sample was peripheral blood mononuclear cells (PBMCs), obtained at new diagnosis, from a patient treated with antithyroid drugs. The receptors come from a female donor with Graves disease. Each CDR3 is given with its conserved first and last residue. A D gene is named only where the DNA matches it firmly. Only some rows state a clone size, as once, few, many or a class for expanded clones.

size: NA; V: TRBV20-1; J: TRBJ1-2; D: NA; length: 13; CDR3: CSARRDVGDGYTF; DNA: TGCAGTGCTAGGCGGGACGTGGGCGACGGCTACACCTTC
size: many; V: TRBV7-2; J: TRBJ1-5; D: TRBD1; length: 15; CDR3: CASSLAGTANQPQHF; DNA: TGTGCCAGCAGCTTGGCCGGGACAGCGAATCAGCCCCAGCATTTT
size: many; V: TRBV5-5; J: TRBJ1-1; D: TRBD1; length: 16; CDR3: CASSLAPRGPSTEAFF; DNA: TGCGCCAGCAGCTTGGCCCCCAGGGGGCCGAGCACTGAAGCTTTCTTT
size: NA; V: TRBV20-1; J: TRBJ2-1; D: TRBD1; length: 16; CDR3: CSARNSDRVPYNEQFF; DNA: TGCAGTGCCAGAAACTCCGACAGGGTCCCCTACAATGAGCAGTTCTTC
size: many; V: TRBV20-1; J: TRBJ1-4; D: NA; length: 13; CDR3: CSCDRSANEKLFF; DNA: TGCAGCTGCGATAGGAGCGCTAATGAAAAACTGTTTTTT
size: many; V: TRBV20-1; J: TRBJ2-1; D: NA; length: 14; CDR3: CSARVSVVVNEQFF; DNA: TGCAGTGCTAGAGTGAGCGTAGTTGTAAATGAGCAGTTCTTC
size: many; V: TRBV28; J: TRBJ1-1; D: NA; length: 12; CDR3: CASRFWDTEAFF; DNA: TGTGCCAGCAGATTTTGGGACACTGAAGCTTTCTTT
size: few; V: TRBV5-1; J: TRBJ1-4; D: TRBD1; length: 15; CDR3: CASSSPGQDNEKLFF; DNA: TGCGCCAGCAGCTCACCGGGACAGGATAATGAAAAACTGTTTTTT
size: many; V: TRBV6-2/TRBV6-3; J: TRBJ2-3; D: NA; length: 14; CDR3: CASSEALATDTQYF; DNA: TGTGCCAGCAGTGAAGCGTTAGCCACAGATACGCAGTATTTT
size: few; V: TRBV5-8; J: TRBJ1-2; D: NA; length: 15; CDR3: CASSLYRQGGYGYTF; DNA: TGTGCCAGCAGCTTGTATCGGCAGGGCGGCTATGGCTACACCTTC
size: many; V: TRBV11-3; J: TRBJ2-1; D: TRBD1; length: 16; CDR3: CASSLTPGQGPNEQFF; DNA: TGTGCCAGCAGCTTAACTCCGGGACAGGGGCCCAATGAGCAGTTCTTC
size: many; V: TRBV7-9; J: TRBJ2-7; D: TRBD1; length: 18; CDR3: CASSSRWGQGASSYEQYF; DNA: TGTGCCAGCAGCTCCCGATGGGGACAGGGGGCATCCTCCTACGAGCAGTACTTC
size: NA; V: TRBV6-1; J: TRBJ2-2; D: NA; length: 18; CDR3: CASRRLPRGHANTGELFF; DNA: TGTGCCAGCAGGCGTCTCCCCCGGGGGCACGCGAACACCGGGGAGCTGTTTTTT
size: NA; V: TRBV28; J: TRBJ2-2; D: TRBD2; length: 18; CDR3: CASSQSGGRLAGTGELFF; DNA: TGTGCCAGCTCGCAGTCGGGAGGTCGCCTAGCGGGAACCGGGGAGCTGTTTTTT
size: NA; V: TRBV7-8; J: TRBJ1-2; D: NA; length: 14; CDR3: CASSPGTPNYGYTF; DNA: TGTGCCAGCAGCCCCGGGACACCGAACTATGGCTACACCTTC
size: few; V: TRBV24-1; J: TRBJ2-2; D: TRBD1; length: 15; CDR3: CATSTLQGASGELFF; DNA: TGTGCCACCAGTACGTTGCAGGGGGCATCCGGGGAGCTGTTTTTT
size: many; V: TRBV11-2; J: TRBJ2-4; D: NA; length: 14; CDR3: CASSDGLAKNIQYF; DNA: TGTGCCAGCAGCGACGGGCTAGCCAAAAACATTCAGTACTTC